The 9 T cell receptor beta chains below come from one sample, sequenced in a study of blood T cell repertoires in COVID-19. The data were produced by immunoSEQ multiplex PCR, yet TCRdb's version contains in-frame clones alone and is incomplete. Among 400,000 to 550,000 clones listed, approximately 90% were seen once. Specimen: peripheral blood. These receptors all come from a woman aged 25 to 39 with acute or convalescent COVID-19.

The chain uses TRBV27 and TRBJ2-7; D gene uncertain. Germline-derived CDR1 and CDR2 are MNHEY and SMNVEV (reference sequence). The CDR3 runs 15 residues. V gave up 4 bases and J gave up 0 bases, with 13 bases separating them. The CDR3 sequence: CASSSLTLGSYEQYF. CDR3 coding DNA: TGTGCCAGCAGTTCCTTGACACTTGGCTCCTACGAGCAGTACTTC.

The chain recombines TRBV11-2 with TRBJ2-3; possible D gene TRBD2, 7 bases. This CDR3 spans 16 amino acids. The germline CDR1 and CDR2 sequences are SGHAT and FQNNGV. V was shortened by 0 bases and J by 2 bases, with 12 bases between the two germline ends. The CDR3, as DNA: TGTGCCAGCAGCTTAGACCGGGGGGCCCACACAGATACGCAGTATTTT. Protein: CASSLDRGAHTDTQYF.

About this clone itself: An end of the junction differs from the germline gene, which may be a read error. This rearrangement joins TRBV7-8 to TRBJ2-7, with no clear D. The CDR3 spans 13 residues. CDR1 and CDR2 from the germline V gene are SGHVS and FQNEAQ. In nucleotides, the CDR3 is TGTGCCAGCAGCGCCTTAGGCCCCTACGAGCGGTACTTC. Residues: CASSALGPYERYF.

V is TRBV15 and J is TRBJ2-7; 8 bases map to TRBD1. Germline-derived CDR1 and CDR2 are LNHNV and YYDKDF (reference sequence). The CDR3 length is 15 residues. V trimming: 3 bases; J trimming: 4 bases; junction bases outside the gene matches: 8. CDR3 region: CATSSHDRGPYEQYF. CDR3 coding DNA: TGTGCCACCAGCAGTCACGACAGGGGTCCGTACGAGCAGTACTTC.

The chain links TRBV27 to TRBJ1-5; TRBD1 agrees at 7 bases. Losses at the gene ends were 6 bases for V and 9 bases for J; bases not matched to a gene: 8. Germline V lookup: CDR1 MNHEY, CDR2 SMNVEV (reference sequence). The CDR3 has 13 residues. This CDR3 reads CASSDRAGRPQHF. CDR3 in DNA: TGTGCCAGCAGCGACAGGGCTGGTCGGCCCCAGCATTTT.

For this clone: Different DNA sequences within this sample yield the same CDR3. This chain joins TRBV2 and TRBJ1-1; no clear D gene. The CDR3 sequence is 13 residues long. The V gene's germline CDR1 is SNHLY and CDR2 FYNNEI. V lost 3 bases and J lost 2, with 7 bases in between. CDR3 bases: TGTGCCAGCAGTGATCGGGGAAACACTGAAGCTTTCTTT. It codes for CASSDRGNTEAFF. Together with reference TRBV2 and TRBJ1-1, the CDR3 gives the full variable domain: EPEVTQTPSHQVTQMGQEVILRCVPISNHLYFYWYRQILGQKVEFLVSFYNNEISEKSEIFDDQFSVERPDGSNFTLKIRSTKLEDSAMYFCASSDRGNTEAFFGQGTRLTVV.

This chain connects TRBV5-6 to TRBJ2-7; D possibly corresponds to TRBD1 (7 bases). Germline values: CDR1 SGHDT, CDR2 YYEEEE. The CDR3 loop spans 13 amino acids. Trimming removed 4 bases at V and 4 bases at J, with 12 bases between. The CDR3 loop is CASSKQGRYEQYF. CDR3 sequence (DNA): TGTGCCAGCAGCAAACAGGGGAGGTACGAGCAGTACTTC.

The CDR3 sequence: CASSQQGQGQPQHF. CDR3 nucleotide sequence: TGTGCCAGCAGTCAACAGGGGCAGGGGCAGCCCCAGCATTTT. The rearrangement joins TRBV2 to TRBJ1-5; 7 bases align to TRBD1. The V segment lost 5 bases and the J segment 7 bases; nucleotides outside the gene matches: 8. Looked up from germline, CDR1 is SNHLY and CDR2 is FYNNEI. The CDR3 sequence is 14 residues long.

This clone was seen more than once but under ten times. The rearrangement uses TRBV12-2 and TRBJ1-6; the table calls TRBD1, which could not be checked here. TRBV12-2 is described as a pseudogene. CDR3 length: 17 amino acids. The CDR3 here is CASRQDRDMSYNSPLHF. The CDR3 DNA reads as TGTGCAAGTCGCCAGGACAGGGACATGTCCTATAATTCACCCCTCCACTTT.